Each of the 20 T cell receptor beta chains below was sequenced from the same sample in a study of prognosis after radiotherapy for stage I lung cancer listed by TCRdb under 2021. The reads were generated on an Illumina HiSeq 3000. Two rounds of multiplex PCR on genomic DNA were used to amplify the TCR beta CDR3 region. In the first PCR round, primers specific to each TRBV and TRBJ gene were used, and the primer sequences were filed in Chinese patent CN105087789A. TCRdb reanalyzed the raw reads on its own, using fastp at Q25 for trimming and MiXCR for clone calling, and kept in-frame beta chains. Duplicate CDR3 protein sequences are folded into a single record with the most common DNA and genes. The sample includes around 51,000 distinct CDR3 sequences, with 30% to 35% observed a single time. Approximately 8.3% of the sample lies in the top ten. Sample: PBMCs, taken before or after stereotactic body radiation therapy (not recorded which). These receptors came from a donor over 45 with non-small cell lung cancer.

This clonotype was seen at least ten times. The chain employs TRBV6-1 and TRBJ2-2, with 7 bases fitting TRBD1. The CDR3 has 14 amino acids. The J segment lost 7 bases and the V segment lost 6 bases, leaving 8 bases of the junction unmatched. CDR1 and CDR2 from the germline V gene are MNHNS and SASEGT. The CDR3 region is CASRQGGADGELFF. For the CDR3, the DNA is TGTGCCAGCAGACAAGGGGGCGCGGACGGGGAGCTGTTTTTT.

This clonotype was detected ten times or more. The rearrangement links TRBV27 to TRBJ1-1; TRBD1 might be the D (5 bases). The germline V and J ends were trimmed by 4 bases and 1 base, with 10 bases remaining between them. CDR1 and CDR2 (germline): MNHEY, SMNVEV (reference sequence). The CDR3 covers 14 residues. The CDR3 spells CASSSQEKNTEAFF. The DNA for the CDR3 is TGTGCCAGCAGTTCACAGGAGAAGAACACTGAAGCTTTCTTT.

In its sample, this clonotype was seen many times. The chain uses TRBV6-5 and TRBJ1-2; D not certain. The CDR3 is 13 residues long. V dropped 2 bases and J dropped 8 bases, with 12 bases sitting between them. In germline, CDR1 is MNHEY, CDR2 SVGAGI. The CDR3, as DNA: TGTGCCAGCAGTTACGCCAACCCGGGCGGCTACACCTTC. Its translation: CASSYANPGGYTF.

The V call is TRBV6-5, the J call TRBJ2-7; 12 bases map to TRBD1. This CDR3 is 17 amino acids long. V lost 3 bases and J lost 3; bases outside the gene matches: 9. In germline, CDR1 is MNHEY, CDR2 SVGAGI. The CDR3 DNA reads as TGTGCCAGCAGTTATGGGACAGGGGGCGCGATAAGCTACGAGCAGTACTTC. Protein: CASSYGTGGAISYEQYF.

Ten or more counts support this clonotype. This sequence joins TRBV4-1 and TRBJ1-5, with D possibly TRBD1 on 5 matching bases. Trimming took off 4 bases at V and 3 bases at J, with 13 bases between the two ends. This CDR3 has 15 residues. Germline V lookup: CDR1 MGHRA, CDR2 YSYEKL. The DNA for the CDR3 is TGCGCCAGCAGCCTCACTGGGGCAGCCAATCAGCCCCAGCATTTT. Its translation: CASSLTGAANQPQHF.

The chain couples TRBV5-1 to TRBJ1-1, with a possible D match to TRBD1 (6 bases). Germline loops: CDR1 SGHRS, CDR2 YFSETQ. This CDR3 region has 15 residues. Deletions cut 0 bases from V and 3 bases from J, with 12 bases between. The CDR3 DNA reads as TGCGCCAGCAGCTTGGCTGGGGGGCTGGACACTGAAGCTTTCTTT. Translation: CASSLAGGLDTEAFF. Filled out from reference TRBV5-1 and TRBJ1-1, the complete variable domain reads KAGVTQTPRYLIKTRGQQVTLSCSPISGHRSVSWYQQTPGQGLQFLFEYFSETQRNKGNFPGRFSGRQFSNSRSEMNVSTLELGDSALYLCASSLAGGLDTEAFFGQGTRLTVV.

This clonotype was picked up many times. This chain's CDR3 is CAITYERLFNTEAFF. CDR3 coding DNA: TGTGCCATCACCTACGAAAGGCTTTTCAACACTGAAGCTTTCTTT. The chain links TRBV28 to TRBJ1-1; D is undetermined. There are 15 residues in the CDR3. Germline values: CDR1 MDHEN, CDR2 SYDVKM. With 10 bases removed from V and 2 bases from J, the gap between germline ends came to 20 bases.

This clonotype was detected many times. The rearrangement uses TRBV30 and TRBJ1-5; 9 bases are shared with TRBD1. Trimming at V came to 5 bases and at J to 4 bases, leaving 9 bases not matched to a gene. Per germline, CDR1 GTSNPN and CDR2 SVGIG (reference sequence). The CDR3 is made up of 15 amino acids. In DNA form, the CDR3 reads TGTGCCTGGTCCCCGGGACAGGGTCTAAATCAGCCCCAGCATTTT. This sequence encodes CAWSPGQGLNQPQHF.

Of note for this clonotype: A far bigger clonotype differs at one base, so this is likely a read error. This sequence joins TRBV6-2 or TRBV6-3 and TRBJ2-1; D not certain. V lost 3 bases and J 7 bases, leaving 16 bases between the germline ends. CDR1 is MNHEY, CDR2 SVGEGT, per germline. This CDR3 has 15 amino acids. The CDR3 sequence is CASSYGSPSANEQFF. The CDR3 DNA follows: TGTGCCAGCAGTTATGGGTCGCCCTCTGCGAATGAGCAGTTCTTC.

This clonotype was counted at least ten times. The rearrangement links TRBV19 to TRBJ1-4, with D maybe TRBD1 (5 bases). The V gene lost 6 bases and the J gene lost 8 bases, with 13 bases spanning the gap. CDR1 and CDR2 from the germline V gene are LNHDA and SQIVND (reference sequence). The CDR3 covers 13 residues. Here the CDR3 reads CASSKNRGEKLFF. CDR3 in DNA: TGTGCCAGTAGCAAAAACCGGGGCGAAAAACTGTTTTTT.

The sample holds a few counts of this clonotype. A read error may explain this, as a much larger clone is one base away. V usage is TRBV6-1 and J usage is TRBJ2-1; tentative D call: TRBD2 (5 bases). Germline assignment: CDR1 MNHNS and CDR2 SASEGT. The length of the CDR3 is 14 residues. CDR3 amino acids: CTSGGPLAYNEQFF. The CDR3 DNA reads as TGTACGAGCGGCGGCCCACTGGCCTACAATGAGCAGTTCTTC.

This clonotype was observed at least ten times. In nucleotides, the CDR3 is TGCAGCGTTGACCGCGGGGGGAACACCGGGGAGCTGTTTTTT. It specifies CSVDRGGNTGELFF. This rearrangement joins TRBV29-1 to TRBJ2-2; 7 bases fit TRBD2. J was trimmed by 1 base and V by 3 bases; bases with no gene match: 2. The CDR3 contains 14 residues. Germline V gene lookup returns CDR1 SQVTM and CDR2 ANQGSEA.

Note on this clonotype: The junction departs from germline at one end; a sequencing error may be responsible. The chain couples TRBV11-2 to TRBJ2-7; maybe TRBD2 (5 bases). Germline values: CDR1 SGHAT, CDR2 FQNNGV. The CDR3 spans 14 residues. The CDR3 loop reads CARSLHLREYEQYF. The CDR3 nucleotides are TGTGCCAGAAGCTTACACCTCCGGGAATACGAGCAGTACTTC.

This clonotype has just a few counts. With a much larger clone just one base away, this may be a read error. The CDR3 loop is CSSSGQGNTDTQYF. CDR3 nucleotide sequence: TGCAGTTCTAGCGGGCAGGGGAACACAGATACGCAGTATTTT. The chain carries TRBV20-1 and TRBJ2-3; 8 positions agree with TRBD2. There are 14 residues in the CDR3. Germline V lookup: CDR1 DFQATT, CDR2 SNEGSKA (reference sequence).

The chain uses TRBV7-2 and TRBJ1-1; possible D gene TRBD1, 5 bases. Trimming cost V 5 bases and J 1 base, with 8 bases left between them. Germline V gives CDR1 SGHTA, CDR2 FQGNSA. The CDR3 is 13 amino acids. CDR3 region: CASSPGRNTEAFF. The CDR3, as DNA: TGTGCCAGCAGCCCGGGACGGAACACTGAAGCTTTCTTT.

Regarding this clonotype: The junction shows a germline mismatch at one end, possibly a read error. The V gene is TRBV7-9, the J gene TRBJ2-2; 7 nucleotides align to TRBD1. The CDR3 is 17 amino acids. The germline gives CDR1 SEHNR, CDR2 FQNEAQ (reference sequence). The chain's CDR3 is CASSSLAQGVRTGELFF. The CDR3 region has the DNA TGTGCCAGCAGCTCCCTGGCGCAGGGGGTGCGTACCGGTGAGCTGTTTTTT.

This clonotype was detected ten times or more. This CDR3 fails to terminate in the conserved phenylalanine or tryptophan, so it likely reflects a read error. The chain employs TRBV7-2 and TRBJ2-7; the D gene is possibly TRBD1 (6 bases). Germline lookup yields CDR1 SGHTA and CDR2 FQGNSA. This CDR3 spans 11 amino acids. V shed 5 bases and J shed 8 bases, with 10 bases lying between them. CDR3 in amino acids: CASSPGVQQYL. CDR3 DNA: TGTGCCAGCAGCCCAGGGGTTCAGCAGTACCTC.

This clonotype was seen many times. The chain employs TRBV7-2 and TRBJ1-2; D perhaps matches TRBD1 (5 bases). CDR1 SGHTA and CDR2 FQGNSA come from the germline V gene. The CDR3 has 13 residues. V lost 4 bases, J lost 10 bases, and 16 bases lay in between. The CDR3 DNA sequence: TGTGCCAGCAGCTCCGACAGCCGACTTCTCTACACCTTC. This codes for CASSSDSRLLYTF.

As concerns this clonotype: A much larger clone sits a single nucleotide away, making a read error possible. V gene TRBV10-3 combines with J gene TRBJ2-1, with 7 bases lining up with TRBD2. Germline CDR1 is ENHRY and CDR2 is SYGVKD. This CDR3 is 14 amino acids long. V trimming: 4 bases; J trimming: 3 bases; junction bases outside the gene matches: 3. This chain's CDR3 is CAISGLADYNEQFF. The DNA for the CDR3 is TGTGCCATCAGTGGTCTAGCGGACTACAATGAGCAGTTCTTC.

This clonotype was detected a few times. The chain links TRBV5-6 to TRBJ1-2; 7 bases line up with TRBD1. CDR1 and CDR2 from the germline V gene are SGHDT and YYEEEE. The CDR3 sequence is 13 residues long. Trimming took 7 bases from V and 1 from J; bases not matched to a gene: 4. The CDR3 DNA follows: TGTGCCAGCCAGGGGGGAGTTAACTATGGCTACACCTTC. Protein product: CASQGGVNYGYTF.